The 27 T cell receptor beta chains in this list originate from one sample, sequenced in a study of control samples from healthy donors and cancer patients. The data were produced by immunoSEQ multiplex PCR, yet TCRdb's version contains in-frame clones alone and is incomplete. The sample lists 150,000 to 200,000 clones; 88% were seen once. Sequences were obtained from blood. Source of these receptors: a woman between 25 and 40 years old in good health.

The chain has TRBV25-1 and TRBJ1-1; D gene ambiguous. CDR1 is MGHDK, CDR2 SYGVNS, per germline. The CDR3 consists of 14 residues. V gave up 1 base and J gave up 8 bases, with 14 bases separating them. The DNA of the CDR3 is TGTGCCAGCAGTGAATCTTCCCCGTGGACCGAAGCTTTCTTT. This translates into CASSESSPWTEAFF.

This clone was detected a few times. The chain couples TRBV3-1 (or the pseudogene TRBV3-2) to TRBJ2-1; D call uncertain. V gave up 3 bases and J gave up 3 bases, with 3 bases separating them. The CDR3 loop spans 12 amino acids. CDR1 is LGHDT and CDR2 is YNNKEL in the germline V gene (reference sequence). CDR3 DNA sequence: TGTGCCAGCAGCCATAACTACAATGAGCAGTTCTTC. It encodes CASSHNYNEQFF.

This chain joins TRBV7-9 and TRBJ1-5; D may be TRBD1 (5 bases). V lost 4 bases and J 4 bases, leaving 23 bases between the germline ends. This CDR3 region has 18 residues. Per germline, CDR1 SEHNR and CDR2 FQNEAQ (reference sequence). The CDR3 sequence is CASSSPQGMDGVNQPQHF. The CDR3 DNA is TGTGCCAGCAGCTCGCCCCAGGGCATGGATGGGGTGAATCAGCCCCAGCATTTT.

The CDR3 DNA sequence: TGTGCCAGCAGCCCGGACACGAGCTCCTACAATGAGCAGTTCTTC. The encoded protein is CASSPDTSSYNEQFF. The J gene is TRBJ2-1, the V gene TRBV6-5, with D maybe TRBD1 (5 bases). This CDR3 is built from 15 residues. CDR1 MNHEY and CDR2 SVGAGI come from the germline V gene. V lost 6 bases, J lost 0 bases, and 12 bases lay in between.

The rearrangement joins TRBV12-3 or TRBV12-4 to TRBJ1-1, with D hard to call. CDR3 length equals 13 residues. V was cut by 2 bases and J by 3 bases, with 7 bases left in between. The CDR3 spells CASSLRGDTEAFF. In DNA form, the CDR3 reads TGTGCCAGCAGTTTAAGAGGTGACACTGAAGCTTTCTTT.

V gene TRBV6-2 or TRBV6-3 combines with J gene TRBJ2-7; a possible D gene is TRBD2 (6 bases). This CDR3 comprises 14 residues. Germline loops: CDR1 MNHEY, CDR2 SVGEGT. Trimming removed 5 bases from V and 4 bases from J, with 15 bases in between. This CDR3 is CASSGGLKPYEQYF. CDR3 DNA sequence: TGTGCCAGCAGTGGGGGACTCAAACCTTACGAGCAGTACTTC.

The rearrangement uses TRBV28 and TRBJ1-5, with D unclear. V gave up 8 bases and J gave up 0 bases, with 11 bases separating them. CDR3 length: 14 residues. Germline values: CDR1 MDHEN, CDR2 SYDVKM. This CDR3 reads CASSETFSNQPQHF. The DNA for the CDR3 is TGTGCCAGCTCAGAGACGTTTAGCAATCAGCCCCAGCATTTT.

This clone was detected a few times. The chain couples TRBV15 to TRBJ1-4; D uncertain. The CDR3 is 16 amino acids. The V gene lost 0 bases and the J gene lost 5 bases, with 13 bases spanning the gap. Per the germline V gene, CDR1 is LNHNV and CDR2 is YYDKDF (reference sequence). Here the CDR3 reads CATSRDFGLGNEKLFF. CDR3 DNA: TGTGCCACCAGCAGAGATTTCGGGCTCGGGAATGAAAAACTGTTTTTT.

This rearrangement joins TRBV9 to TRBJ2-7; D not resolved. Trimming cost V 3 bases and J 3 bases, with 13 bases left between them. The CDR3 has 14 residues. Germline CDR1 SGDLS, CDR2 YYNGEE. The CDR3 loop is CASSAASSNYEQYF. In nucleotides, the CDR3 is TGTGCCAGCAGCGCAGCGAGTTCAAACTACGAGCAGTACTTC.

V usage is TRBV2 and J usage is TRBJ2-2; 9 bases line up with TRBD1. Germline CDR1 reads SNHLY; CDR2 reads FYNNEI. CDR3 size: 15 residues. V gave up 9 bases and J gave up 7 bases; unmatched junction bases: 12. The CDR3 here is CASTGTGPAGGELFF. CDR3 DNA sequence: TGTGCCAGTACCGGGACAGGGCCTGCTGGCGGGGAGCTGTTTTTT.

This clone was seen a handful of times. The chain recombines TRBV28 with TRBJ2-7, with 8 bases matching TRBD1. This CDR3 is built from 15 residues. Germline CDR1 is MDHEN and CDR2 is SYDVKM. The junction had 8 bases not matched to a gene; V was cut back by 5 bases and J by 2 bases. The CDR3 spells CASSLTGTGPYEQYF. The CDR3 DNA is TGTGCCAGCAGTCTAACCGGGACAGGTCCCTACGAGCAGTACTTC.

This rearrangement joins TRBV3-1 (or the pseudogene TRBV3-2) to TRBJ2-3, with 11 bases matching TRBD2. Germline lookup yields CDR1 LGHDT and CDR2 YNNKEL (reference sequence). Trimming removed 1 base from V and 4 bases from J; junction bases left unmatched: 4. The CDR3 has 16 residues. CDR3 sequence reads: CASSQVAGGEADTQYF. The CDR3 nucleotides are TGTGCCAGCAGCCAAGTAGCGGGAGGGGAGGCAGATACGCAGTATTTT.

The rearrangement joins TRBV2 to TRBJ2-3; D is ambiguous. The CDR3 has 12 amino acids. Trimming cost V 6 bases and J 0 bases, with 4 bases left between them. Germline V gene lookup returns CDR1 SNHLY and CDR2 FYNNEI. The CDR3, as DNA: TGTGCCAGCAGGCAGAGCACAGATACGCAGTATTTT. Amino acid sequence: CASRQSTDTQYF.

The table lists this clone with a few counts. The V gene is TRBV28, the J gene TRBJ2-7, with TRBD2 as a possible D gene (6 bases). Trimming stripped 4 bases from V and 3 bases from J, with 10 bases between. Germline values: CDR1 MDHEN, CDR2 SYDVKM. The CDR3 runs to 13 residues. The CDR3 loop is CASSSGLIYEQYF. CDR3 nucleotide sequence: TGTGCCAGCAGTTCGGGACTGATCTACGAGCAGTACTTC.

This chain uses TRBV27 with TRBJ1-4, with 8 bases fitting TRBD1. The CDR3 sequence is 14 residues long. The V segment lost 1 base and the J segment 6 bases; nucleotides outside the gene matches: 1. CDR1 and CDR2 from the germline V gene are MNHEY and SMNVEV (reference sequence). Written as DNA, the CDR3 is TGTGCCAGCAGTTTATACAGGGGGGATGAAAAACTGTTTTTT. Translating it yields CASSLYRGDEKLFF.

This clone was seen once. The rearrangement joins TRBV4-2 to TRBJ1-4; D is possibly TRBD1 (5 bases). V gave up 0 bases and J gave up 6 bases, with 14 bases separating them. The CDR3 has 16 amino acids. The germline V gene has CDR1 LGHNA and CDR2 YNFKEQ. CDR3 bases: TGTGCCAGCAGCCAAGAACCGGCAGGGAGCTATGAAAAACTGTTTTTT. Protein product: CASSQEPAGSYEKLFF.

The J gene is TRBJ2-1, the V gene TRBV9; 10 bases are a match to TRBD2. CDR1 SGDLS and CDR2 YYNGEE come from the germline V gene. The CDR3 loop spans 15 amino acids. V dropped 0 bases and J dropped 6; count of bases not matched to a gene: 3. The CDR3 DNA is TGTGCCAGCAGCGTAGGGCTAGCGGGAGTCAATGAGCAGTTCTTC. This sequence encodes CASSVGLAGVNEQFF.

The chain has TRBV30 and TRBJ2-6, with TRBD1 matching 10 bases. Per the germline V gene, CDR1 is GTSNPN and CDR2 is SVGIG (reference sequence). The CDR3 runs to 17 residues. Trimming took 6 bases from V and 0 from J; bases not matched to a gene: 8. In DNA form, the CDR3 reads TGTGCCTGTCCCAAGGGACAGGGGTTCTCTGGGGCCAACGTCCTGACTTTC. Translating gives CACPKGQGFSGANVLTF.

This chain uses TRBV5-1 with TRBJ1-5, with TRBD1 matching over 8 bases. This CDR3 has 17 amino acids. The germline CDR1 and CDR2 sequences are SGHRS and YFSETQ. V was clipped by 3 bases and J by 7 bases; unmatched bases: 15. CDR3 DNA sequence: TGCGCCAGCAGCTCCACCCCACAGGGGGGCCCCAGGCAGCCCCAGCATTTT. Amino acid sequence: CASSSTPQGGPRQPQHF.

This clone was recorded only once. This rearrangement joins TRBV5-4 to TRBJ2-5, with no clear D. Trimming cost V 2 bases and J 1 base, with 9 bases left between them. The CDR3 covers 14 residues. Germline V gene data show CDR1 as SGHNT and CDR2 as YYREEE (reference sequence). The CDR3 coding sequence is TGTGCCAGCAGCTTAGTAACCACCCAAGAGACCCAGTACTTC. It encodes CASSLVTTQETQYF.

The gene calls are TRBV12-5 and TRBJ2-5; TRBD2 aligns across 7 bases. Trimming took 1 base from V and 4 from J; bases not matched to a gene: 9. The CDR3 has 16 residues. The germline gives CDR1 LGHNT, CDR2 FRNRAP. In DNA, the CDR3 is TGTGCTAGTGGTTTGGAAAGCGGGGCCCCCGGAGAGACCCAGTACTTC. Translation gives CASGLESGAPGETQYF.

This clone appeared a few times. This chain connects TRBV6-4 to TRBJ1-6, with D perhaps matching TRBD1 (5 bases). Trimming cost V 5 bases and J 7 bases, with 12 bases left between them. CDR1 and CDR2 (germline): MRHNA, SNTAGT. The CDR3 length is 14 residues. The CDR3 DNA reads as TGTGCCAGCAGTCCACAGGCGACCAATTCACCCCTCCACTTT. Translation: CASSPQATNSPLHF.

The chain recombines TRBV7-2 with TRBJ2-7; 10 bases map to TRBD2. Germline V gene data show CDR1 as SGHTA and CDR2 as FQGNSA. The CDR3 loop spans 16 amino acids. With 5 bases clipped from V and 0 bases from J, the junction kept 7 bases outside the gene matches. Here the CDR3 DNA reads TGTGCCAGCAGCCCACTAGCGGGGTACTACTCCTACGAGCAGTACTTC. Translating gives CASSPLAGYYSYEQYF.

Only a few counts were recorded for this clone. The CDR3 reads CASSPAKGGDTEAFF. CDR3 coding DNA: TGTGCCAGCTCACCAGCTAAGGGGGGGGACACTGAAGCTTTCTTT. V and J are TRBV18 and TRBJ1-1; possible D gene TRBD1, 6 bases. V lost 2 bases, J lost 3 bases, and 13 bases lay in between. The CDR3 covers 15 residues. CDR1 KGHSH and CDR2 LQKENI come from the germline V gene.

The chain links TRBV2 to TRBJ1-1; the D gene is possibly TRBD1 (5 bases). Trimming pared 6 bases from V and 4 bases from J, leaving 18 bases between. Germline V gene data show CDR1 as SNHLY and CDR2 as FYNNEI. The CDR3 loop spans 15 amino acids. The CDR3 is CASSLSPAGGTEAFF. In DNA form, the CDR3 reads TGTGCCAGCAGCCTTTCACCCGCCGGGGGCACTGAAGCTTTCTTT.

This clone has only one observation. This rearrangement joins TRBV5-5 to TRBJ2-3; TRBD1 matches at 10 bases. The germline V gene encodes CDR1 SGHKS and CDR2 YYEKEE (reference sequence). This CDR3 is 20 amino acids long. With 4 bases clipped from V and 1 base from J, the junction kept 18 bases outside the gene matches. Here the CDR3 reads CASSHTRDRGAGEGTDTQYF. The CDR3, as DNA: TGTGCCAGCAGCCATACACGGGACAGGGGTGCGGGGGAGGGCACAGATACGCAGTATTTT.

J is TRBJ2-7 and V is TRBV18; D might be TRBD2 (6 bases). The V end was cut by 2 bases, the J end by 5 bases, with 7 bases between. The CDR3 is 12 residues long. CDR1 is KGHSH, CDR2 LQKENI, per germline. The DNA of the CDR3 is TGTGCCAGCTCACCAGGAGGGGACGAGCAGTACGTC. Amino acids: CASSPGGDEQYV.